This TCR beta chain was documented in a study of blood T cell repertoires in COVID-19. On the study more broadly: The United States, Italy and Spain were the sources of the acute and convalescent COVID-19 samples. PBMCs, B-cell-depleted T cells, or T cells provided the cDNA or gDNA that made up the material.

This clone was found a few times. This CDR3 has 16 amino acids. Germline V CDR1 and CDR2: LNHDA, SQIVND (reference sequence). The V segment lost 6 bases and the J segment 4 bases; nucleotides outside the gene matches: 15. Original processing methods: Amplification of reference gene primers was used by the study to estimate nucleated cell counts. The assay was immunoSEQ multiplex PCR, and TCRdb's table has in-frame clones only and misses some. The V and J calls and clone size are taken from that table; D and trimming were inferred from the DNA. The sample shows about 180,000 clones, roughly 79% of them seen only once.

This receptor was identified in a woman aged 70 to 79 with acute or convalescent COVID-19. The chain combines TRBV19 with TRBJ2-7; 7 bases fit TRBD2. The source material was peripheral blood. The CDR3 DNA follows: TGTGCCAGTAGCAAGATGGGCGTCACGGGAGGATACGAGCAGTACTTC. This translates into CASSKMGVTGGYEQYF. Full variable domain (remainder filled in from reference TRBV19 and TRBJ2-7): DGGITQSPKYLFRKEGQNVTLSCEQNLNHDAMYWYRQDPGQGLRLIYYSQIVNDFQKGDIAEGYSVSREKKESFPLTVTSAQKNPTAFYLCASSKMGVTGGYEQYFGPGTRLTVT.